Listed here are 27 T cell receptor beta chains from one sample, sequenced in a study of graft-versus-host responses after intestinal transplantation. Produced via immunoSEQ multiplex PCR; TCRdb's table is partial and in-frame only. Here the sample spans 8,500 to 10,000 clones, around 91% being singletons. The input for sequencing was PBMCs, taken roughly 43 days after intestinal transplant. Receptor source: a human patient who received an intestinal transplant, so some T cells may come from the graft donor.

The table lists this clone with a few counts. The V call is TRBV27, the J call TRBJ2-7; tentatively, D is TRBD1 (5 bases). In germline, CDR1 is MNHEY, CDR2 SMNVEV (reference sequence). The CDR3 consists of 13 residues. The ends were cut back, 5 bases at V and 2 bases at J, with 10 bases in the middle. The CDR3 spells CASSVGATYEQYF. The CDR3 bases are TGTGCCAGCAGTGTAGGGGCCACCTACGAGCAGTACTTC.

V usage is TRBV7-3 and J usage is TRBJ2-5; no clear D gene. Trimming removed 4 bases from V and 1 base from J, with 1 base in between. The V gene's germline CDR1 is SGHTA and CDR2 FQGTGA. This CDR3 contains 11 residues. The CDR3 coding sequence is TGTGCCAGCAGCTCCCAAGAGACCCAGTACTTC. Its protein is CASSSQETQYF.

The chain recombines TRBV18 with TRBJ2-1; TRBD2 aligns across 10 bases. Per the germline V gene, CDR1 is KGHSH and CDR2 is LQKENI. The CDR3 length is 16 residues. V was clipped by 1 base and J by 6 bases; unmatched bases: 6. CDR3 coding DNA: TGTGCCAGCTCACCACAAACTAGCGGGATAAGCAATGAGCAGTTCTTC. Encoded protein: CASSPQTSGISNEQFF.

The chain combines TRBV11-1 with TRBJ2-1; 9 positions match TRBD2. V shed 3 bases, J shed 7 bases, and the junction held 10 bases outside the gene matches. CDR3 length equals 16 residues. Germline CDR1 reads SGHAT; CDR2 reads FQDESV (reference sequence). The CDR3 bases are TGTGCCAGCAGCTTTAGTAGCGGGAGCCTGTATAATGAGCAGTTCTTC. Its protein product is CASSFSSGSLYNEQFF.

This rearrangement joins TRBV6-1 to TRBJ2-3; the D call may be TRBD1 or TRBD2 (5 bases each). Looked up from germline, CDR1 is MNHNS and CDR2 is SASEGT. CDR3 length equals 12 residues. Trimming cost V 6 bases and J 10 bases, with 14 bases left between them. CDR3 nucleotides: TGTGCCAGCAGCTCACAGGTGAGGGCGCAGTATTTT. Its translation: CASSSQVRAQYF.

This chain links TRBV4-1 with TRBJ2-7, with TRBD1 matching over 8 bases. The V gene's germline CDR1 is MGHRA and CDR2 YSYEKL. The CDR3 covers 14 residues. V lost 4 bases, J lost 3 bases, and 5 bases stayed unmatched. In DNA form, the CDR3 reads TGCGCCAGCAGCCCCGACAGGGGAGTCTACGAGCAGTACTTC. This codes for CASSPDRGVYEQYF.

To note about this clone: This sample includes further DNA sequences coding for the same CDR3. The chain uses TRBV4-1 and TRBJ2-1, with TRBD2 as a possible D gene (5 bases). The CDR3 consists of 15 residues. In germline, CDR1 is MGHRA, CDR2 YSYEKL. V lost 0 bases to trimming and J lost 10 bases, with 16 bases between them. CDR3 coding DNA: TGCGCCAGCAGCCAAGATTTCGTGGACTTCTTGGAGCAGTTCTTC. The encoded protein is CASSQDFVDFLEQFF.

The sample holds one count of this clone. The V gene is TRBV25-1, the J gene TRBJ1-1; D remains ambiguous. There are 14 residues in the CDR3. Germline CDR1 reads MGHDK; CDR2 reads SYGVNS. V gave up 7 bases and J gave up 1 base, with 13 bases separating them. The CDR3 loop reads CASTSPTGNTEAFF. The CDR3 DNA is TGTGCCAGCACCTCCCCGACGGGGAACACTGAAGCTTTCTTT.

The rearrangement uses TRBV4-1 and TRBJ2-7; TRBD1 matches at 7 bases. The CDR3 consists of 11 residues. The junction had 5 bases not matched to a gene; V was cut back by 4 bases and J by 11 bases. Per the germline V gene, CDR1 is MGHRA and CDR2 is YSYEKL. The chain's CDR3 is CASSRDREKYF. DNA of the CDR3: TGCGCCAGCAGCCGCGACAGGGAGAAGTACTTC.

This clone was observed a handful of times. V and J are TRBV2 and TRBJ2-7; D possibly uses TRBD1 or TRBD2 (6 bases each). CDR1 and CDR2 from the germline V gene are SNHLY and FYNNEI. Trimming removed 4 bases at V and 7 bases at J, with 17 bases between. The CDR3 extends over 14 amino acids. The CDR3 region is CASSGGYRAGEQYF. The CDR3 DNA reads as TGTGCCAGCAGTGGGGGTTACAGGGCGGGGGAGCAGTACTTC.

The genes are TRBV6-6 and TRBJ1-1, with a tentative D call TRBD1 (5 bases). Trimming stripped 6 bases from V and 13 bases from J, with 24 bases between. In germline, CDR1 is MNHNY, CDR2 SVGAGI (reference sequence). The CDR3 is 14 amino acids. The CDR3 region is CASRIQGISSVGFF. DNA for the CDR3: TGTGCCAGCAGAATCCAGGGTATTAGCTCCGTTGGTTTCTTT.

The gene calls are TRBV5-1 and TRBJ1-4; no clear D gene. Germline V gene data show CDR1 as SGHRS and CDR2 as YFSETQ. This CDR3 has 14 residues. Deletions cut 4 bases from V and 0 bases from J, with 7 bases between. The DNA of the CDR3 is TGCGCCAGCAGCGAACAGTCAACTAATGAAAAACTGTTTTTT. Encoded protein: CASSEQSTNEKLFF. Looking up the rest from reference TRBV5-1 and TRBJ1-4 gives the full variable domain: KAGVTQTPRYLIKTRGQQVTLSCSPISGHRSVSWYQQTPGQGLQFLFEYFSETQRNKGNFPGRFSGRQFSNSRSEMNVSTLELGDSALYLCASSEQSTNEKLFFGSGTQLSVL.

This chain connects TRBV29-1 to TRBJ2-7; 9 bases agree with TRBD1. V gave up 4 bases and J gave up 3 bases; unmatched junction bases: 1. CDR3 length: 12 amino acids. The germline V gene encodes CDR1 SQVTM and CDR2 ANQGSEA. The CDR3 coding sequence is TGCAGCGTTGTGACAGGGGGCTACGAGCAGTACTTC. It codes for CSVVTGGYEQYF.

The rearrangement uses TRBV13 and TRBJ2-7; TRBD1 matches 7 bases. The CDR3 totals 14 residues. With 1 base clipped from V and 2 bases from J, the junction kept 2 bases outside the gene matches. Per the germline V gene, CDR1 is PRHDT and CDR2 is FYEKMQ (reference sequence). This CDR3 reads CASSLAQGTYEQYF. DNA of the CDR3: TGTGCCAGCAGCTTAGCACAGGGGACCTACGAGCAGTACTTC.

The rearrangement uses TRBV13 and TRBJ2-2; 9 nucleotides match TRBD2. The CDR3 length is 16 residues. Germline-derived CDR1 and CDR2 are PRHDT and FYEKMQ (reference sequence). The V and J ends lost 5 bases and 2 bases, in that order; junction bases with no gene match: 6. CDR3 protein: CASSPDSGSNTGELFF. The CDR3 nucleotides read TGTGCCAGCAGCCCTGATAGCGGGAGTAACACCGGGGAGCTGTTTTTT.

The genes are TRBV30 and TRBJ2-3; no definite D call. Germline assignment: CDR1 GTSNPN and CDR2 SVGIG (reference sequence). Between the trimmed V and J ends, which lost 3 bases and 0 bases, there was a span of 10 bases. The CDR3 is 14 residues long. For the CDR3, the DNA is TGTGCCTGGAGCGGTGACCGAAGCACAGATACGCAGTATTTT. Residues: CAWSGDRSTDTQYF. The full variable domain, completed using reference TRBV30 and TRBJ2-3, is SQTIHQWPATLVQPVGSPLSLECTVEGTSNPNLYWYRQAAGRGLQLLFYSVGIGQISSEVPQNLSASRPQDRQFILSSKKLLLSDSGFYLCAWSGDRSTDTQYFGPGTRLTVL.

The chain carries TRBV9 and TRBJ2-1; 15 bases fit TRBD2. V lost 3 bases, J lost 6 bases, and 13 bases stayed unmatched. Germline loops: CDR1 SGDLS, CDR2 YYNGEE. The CDR3 is made up of 19 amino acids. CDR3 residues: CASSARRTSGRAEGNEQFF. CDR3 coding DNA: TGTGCCAGCAGCGCTAGGAGGACTAGCGGGAGGGCCGAAGGCAATGAGCAGTTCTTC. Based on the CDR3 plus reference TRBV9 and TRBJ2-1, the full variable domain is DSGVTQTPKHLITATGQRVTLRCSPRSGDLSVYWYQQSLDQGLQFLIQYYNGEERAKGNILERFSAQQFPDLHSELNLSSLELGDSALYFCASSARRTSGRAEGNEQFFGPGTRLTVL.

This chain joins TRBV6-5 and TRBJ1-2; no clear D gene. Germline-derived CDR1 and CDR2 are MNHEY and SVGAGI. This CDR3 is built from 15 residues. V was pared by 2 bases and J by 1 base, with 11 bases between. DNA of the CDR3: TGTGCCAGCAGTTACAGGTCGAACTTTAACTATGGCTACACCTTC. It specifies CASSYRSNFNYGYTF.

V gene TRBV4-2 combines with J gene TRBJ2-7; the match to TRBD2 covers 7 bases. The length of the CDR3 is 12 residues. Germline values: CDR1 LGHNA, CDR2 YNFKEQ. Trimming took 1 base from V and 7 from J; bases not matched to a gene: 1. CDR3 loop: CASSQGAGEQYF. CDR3 nucleotides: TGTGCCAGCAGCCAAGGAGCGGGAGAGCAGTACTTC.

The chain has TRBV13 and TRBJ2-5; D is undetermined. The CDR3 has 11 residues. Trimming left V 5 bases short and J 3 bases short, with 4 bases between. Germline CDR1 and CDR2: PRHDT and FYEKMQ (reference sequence). In nucleotides, the CDR3 is TGTGCCAGCAGCACAAAAGAGACCCAGTACTTC. Encoded protein: CASSTKETQYF.

The V call is TRBV28, the J call TRBJ1-6; possibly TRBD1 for D (6 bases). The CDR3 spans 16 residues. With 5 bases removed from V and 3 bases from J, the gap between germline ends came to 14 bases. Germline loops: CDR1 MDHEN, CDR2 SYDVKM. CDR3 in amino acids: CASSGLQGFYNSPLHF. CDR3 nucleotide sequence: TGTGCCAGCAGTGGATTACAGGGATTCTATAATTCACCCCTCCACTTT.

The CDR3 sequence is CASRITAGQETQYF. The DNA for the CDR3 is TGCGCCAGCAGGATTACGGCGGGGCAAGAGACCCAGTACTTC. The chain has TRBV10-2 and TRBJ2-5; TRBD2 might be the D (6 bases). CDR1 and CDR2 (germline): WSHSY, SAAADI. Trimming left V 6 bases short and J 2 bases short, with 13 bases between. This CDR3 contains 14 residues.

Concerning this clone itself: The junction departs from the called germline gene at one end, perhaps through a read error. The chain recombines TRBV29-1 with TRBJ2-1; TRBD1 agrees at 9 bases. Germline V lookup: CDR1 SQVTM, CDR2 ANQGSEA. The CDR3 has 14 residues. The CDR3 nucleotides are TGCAGCGTTCCGGGACAGGGAACCTACTATGAGCAGTTCTTC. Translating it yields CSVPGQGTYYEQFF.

The gene calls are TRBV5-1 and TRBJ1-1, with TRBD1 matching 7 bases. The CDR3 length is 14 residues. The V gene's germline CDR1 is SGHRS and CDR2 YFSETQ. V lost 4 bases, J lost 2 bases, and 5 bases stayed unmatched. The DNA for the CDR3 is TGCGCCAGCAGCCAGGGACAGCCTAACACTGAAGCTTTCTTT. Amino acids: CASSQGQPNTEAFF.

The CDR3 nucleotides read TGTGCCAGCAGCTTAGGTCGGGACAGGGGGCGCGGAGCTGAAGCTTTCTTT. Its translation: CASSLGRDRGRGAEAFF. This chain uses TRBV11-2 with TRBJ1-1, with 12 nucleotides matching TRBD1. This CDR3 comprises 17 residues. Germline V gene data show CDR1 as SGHAT and CDR2 as FQNNGV. The V segment lost 1 base and the J segment 6 bases; nucleotides outside the gene matches: 9.

This chain uses TRBV5-1 with TRBJ2-3; 10 bases agree with TRBD2. This CDR3 has 16 residues. V was clipped by 0 bases and J by 3 bases; unmatched bases: 4. The germline gives CDR1 SGHRS, CDR2 YFSETQ. CDR3 DNA: TGCGCCAGCAGCTTGGCGCTAGCGGGGGTTACAGATACGCAGTATTTT. The encoded protein is CASSLALAGVTDTQYF.

The V and J genes are TRBV28 and TRBJ2-1, with 8 bases fitting TRBD2. Looked up from germline, CDR1 is MDHEN and CDR2 is SYDVKM. The CDR3 extends over 15 amino acids. J was trimmed by 10 bases and V by 4 bases; bases with no gene match: 12. The DNA for the CDR3 is TGTGCCAGCAGTTGGTTCGCGGGAGGTTCAGTCGAGCAGTTCTTC. Its protein product is CASSWFAGGSVEQFF.